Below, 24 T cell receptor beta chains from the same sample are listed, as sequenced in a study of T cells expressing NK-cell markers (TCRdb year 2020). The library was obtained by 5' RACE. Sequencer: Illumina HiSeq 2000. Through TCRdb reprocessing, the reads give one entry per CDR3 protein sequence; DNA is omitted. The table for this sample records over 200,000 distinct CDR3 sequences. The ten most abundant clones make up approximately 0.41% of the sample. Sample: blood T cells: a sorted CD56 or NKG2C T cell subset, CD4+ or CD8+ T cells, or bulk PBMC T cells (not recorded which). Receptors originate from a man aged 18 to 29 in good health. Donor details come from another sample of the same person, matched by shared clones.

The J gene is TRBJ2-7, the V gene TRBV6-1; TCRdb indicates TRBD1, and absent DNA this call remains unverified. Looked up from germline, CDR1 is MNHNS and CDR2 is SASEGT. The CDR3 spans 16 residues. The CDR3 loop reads CASSRRTGLSSYEQYF.

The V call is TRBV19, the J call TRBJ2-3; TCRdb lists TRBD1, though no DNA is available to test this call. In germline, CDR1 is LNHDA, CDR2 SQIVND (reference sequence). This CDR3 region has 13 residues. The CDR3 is CASSQQGTDTQYF.

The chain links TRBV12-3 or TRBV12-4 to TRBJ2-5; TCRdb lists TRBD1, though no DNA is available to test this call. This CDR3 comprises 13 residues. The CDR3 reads CASSPGAGETQYF.

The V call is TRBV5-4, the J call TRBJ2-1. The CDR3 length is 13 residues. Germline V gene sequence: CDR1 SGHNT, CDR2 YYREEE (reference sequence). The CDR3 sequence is CASSWDRANEQFF. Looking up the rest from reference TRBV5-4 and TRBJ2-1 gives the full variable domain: ETGVTQSPTHLIKTRGQQVTLRCSSQSGHNTVSWYQQALGQGPQFIFQYYREEENGRGNFPPRFSGLQFPNYSSELNVNALELDDSALYLCASSWDRANEQFFGPGTRLTVL.

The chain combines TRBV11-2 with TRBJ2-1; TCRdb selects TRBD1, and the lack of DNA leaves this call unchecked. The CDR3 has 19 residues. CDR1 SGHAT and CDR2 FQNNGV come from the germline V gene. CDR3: CASRVQDRGLLAGINEQFF.

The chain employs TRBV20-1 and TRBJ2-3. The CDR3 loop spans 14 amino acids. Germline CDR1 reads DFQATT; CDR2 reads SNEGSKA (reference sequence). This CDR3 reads CSAMLGASTDTQYF.

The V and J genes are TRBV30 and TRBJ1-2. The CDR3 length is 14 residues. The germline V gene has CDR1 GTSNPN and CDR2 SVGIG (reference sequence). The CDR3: CAWSVTGAHYGYTF.

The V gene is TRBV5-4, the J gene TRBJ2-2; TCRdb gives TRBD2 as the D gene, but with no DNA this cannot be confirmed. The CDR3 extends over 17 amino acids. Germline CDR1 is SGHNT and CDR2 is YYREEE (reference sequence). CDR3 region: CASSLAVAGGKTGELFF.

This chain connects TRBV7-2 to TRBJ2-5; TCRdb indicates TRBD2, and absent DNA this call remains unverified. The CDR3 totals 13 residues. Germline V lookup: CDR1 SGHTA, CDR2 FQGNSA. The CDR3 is CASSFRQAGTQYF.

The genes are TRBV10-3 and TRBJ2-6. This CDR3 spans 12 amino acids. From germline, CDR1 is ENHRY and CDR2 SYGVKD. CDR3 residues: CAHRSGANVLTF.

CDR3 in amino acids: CSVESRGYGPFF. The V call is TRBV29-1, the J call TRBJ1-1; as DNA is missing, the TRBD1 call by TCRdb cannot be tested. The CDR3 is 12 residues long. CDR1 and CDR2 from the germline V gene are SQVTM and ANQGSEA. The entire variable domain, with the rest obtained from reference TRBV29-1 and TRBJ1-1, is as follows: SAVISQKPSRDICQRGTSLTIQCQVDSQVTMMFWYRQQPGQSLTLIATANQGSEATYESGFVIDKFPISRPNLTFSTLTVSNMSPEDSSIYLCSVESRGYGPFFGQGTRLTVV.

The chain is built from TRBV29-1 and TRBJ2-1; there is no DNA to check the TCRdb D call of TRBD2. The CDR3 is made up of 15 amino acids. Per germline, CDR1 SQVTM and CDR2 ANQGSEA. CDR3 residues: CSVQLNVLPANEQFF.

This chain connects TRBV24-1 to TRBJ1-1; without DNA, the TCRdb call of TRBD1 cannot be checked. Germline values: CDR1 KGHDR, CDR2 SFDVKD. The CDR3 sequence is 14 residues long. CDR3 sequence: CATSDSGRGTEAFF.

The CDR3 loop is CSAAPGGSNQPQHF. The chain uses TRBV20-1 and TRBJ1-5; TCRdb outputs TRBD1, but without DNA this stays unchecked. Germline CDR1 and CDR2: DFQATT and SNEGSKA (reference sequence). This CDR3 is 14 amino acids long.

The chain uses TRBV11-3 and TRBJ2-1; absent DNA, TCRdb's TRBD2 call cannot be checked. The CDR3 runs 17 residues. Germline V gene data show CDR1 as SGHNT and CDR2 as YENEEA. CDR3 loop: CASSPDSSGRAGNEQFF.

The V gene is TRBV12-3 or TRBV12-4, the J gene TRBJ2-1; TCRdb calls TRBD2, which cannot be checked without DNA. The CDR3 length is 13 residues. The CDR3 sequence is CAGRRGPNNEQFF.

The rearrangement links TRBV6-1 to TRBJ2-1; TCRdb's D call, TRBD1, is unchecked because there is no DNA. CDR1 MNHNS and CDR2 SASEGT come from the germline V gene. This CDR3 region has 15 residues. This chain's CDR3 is CASRLLRDKWNEQFF.

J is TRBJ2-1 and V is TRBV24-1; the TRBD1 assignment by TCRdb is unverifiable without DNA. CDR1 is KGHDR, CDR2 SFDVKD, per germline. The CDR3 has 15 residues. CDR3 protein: CATKPRGSSYNEQFF.

CDR3 amino acids: CASSPQDRDLQDTQYF. J is TRBJ2-3 and V is TRBV18; TCRdb designates TRBD1, a call that cannot be tested without DNA. Germline V CDR1 and CDR2: KGHSH, LQKENI. This CDR3 has 16 amino acids. The full variable domain, completed using reference TRBV18 and TRBJ2-3, is NAGVMQNPRHLVRRRGQEARLRCSPMKGHSHVYWYRQLPEEGLKFMVYLQKENIIDESGMPKERFSAEFPKEGPSILRIQQVVRGDSAAYFCASSPQDRDLQDTQYFGPGTRLTVL.

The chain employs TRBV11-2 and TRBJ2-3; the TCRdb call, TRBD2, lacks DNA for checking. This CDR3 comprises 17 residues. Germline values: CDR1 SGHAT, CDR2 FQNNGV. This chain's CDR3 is CASSSGNVAGGGRTQYF.

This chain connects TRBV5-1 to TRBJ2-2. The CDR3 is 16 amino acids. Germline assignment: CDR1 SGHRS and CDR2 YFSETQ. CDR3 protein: CASSLNPATNTGELFF.

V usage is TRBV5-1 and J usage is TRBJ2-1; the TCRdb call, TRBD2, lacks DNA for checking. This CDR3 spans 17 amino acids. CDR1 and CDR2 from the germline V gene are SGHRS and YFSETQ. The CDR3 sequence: CASSAPSGRIRRGEQFF.

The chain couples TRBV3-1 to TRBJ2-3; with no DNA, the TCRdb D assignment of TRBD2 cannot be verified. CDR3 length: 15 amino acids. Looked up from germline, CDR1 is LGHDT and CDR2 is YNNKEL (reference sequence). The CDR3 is CASSRETSGRDTQYF.

The CDR3 is CASSSGEGPQHF. The chain carries TRBV5-1 and TRBJ1-5. This CDR3 comprises 12 residues. CDR1 is SGHRS and CDR2 is YFSETQ in the germline V gene.